The 22 T cell receptor beta chains in this list originate from one sample, sequenced in a study of blood T cell repertoires in COVID-19. Sequenced by immunoSEQ multiplex PCR; TCRdb stores in-frame clones only, minus some. The sample includes about 300,000 clones, roughly 85% of them seen just once. The specimen sequenced was peripheral blood. The receptors shown here come from a human donor in a cohort sampled during active COVID-19.

The count of this clone is one. This rearrangement joins TRBV10-3 to TRBJ2-1, with 9 bases identical to TRBD2. The CDR3 runs to 15 residues. In germline, CDR1 is ENHRY, CDR2 SYGVKD. V was clipped by 10 bases and J by 9 bases; unmatched bases: 16. In DNA, the CDR3 is TGTGCCACCAGGCCGTTGGCGGGAGGGGTCAGTGAGCAGTTCTTC. It codes for CATRPLAGGVSEQFF.

The rearrangement links TRBV4-1 to TRBJ1-4; TRBD1 matches 12 bases. V was pared by 4 bases and J by 8 bases, with 11 bases of the junction left unmatched. The CDR3 loop spans 17 amino acids. Germline V gives CDR1 MGHRA, CDR2 YSYEKL. In nucleotides, the CDR3 is TGCGCCAGCAGCCTAGTACACCCGGGACAGGGGGCCGAAAAACTGTTTTTT. Protein product: CASSLVHPGQGAEKLFF.

J is TRBJ2-7 and V is TRBV5-5, with D possibly TRBD2 on 5 matching bases. V dropped 2 bases and J dropped 6 bases, with 9 bases sitting between them. The CDR3 has 12 residues. Germline CDR1 SGHKS, CDR2 YYEKEE (reference sequence). In DNA, the CDR3 is TGTGCCAGCAGCTTAGGACTTTCCGAGCAGTACTTC. Translation gives CASSLGLSEQYF. Full variable domain (missing parts from reference TRBV5-5 and TRBJ2-7): DAGVTQSPTHLIKTRGQQVTLRCSPISGHKSVSWYQQVLGQGPQFIFQYYEKEERGRGNFPDRFSARQFPNYSSELNVNALLLGDSALYLCASSLGLSEQYFGPGTRLTVT.

The chain employs TRBV12-3 or TRBV12-4 and TRBJ1-5; 10 bases are a match to TRBD1. J gave up 8 bases and V 10 bases, and 5 bases lay outside the gene matches. This CDR3 has 12 residues. DNA of the CDR3: TGTGCCACCAGGACAGGGGGGAAGCCCCAGCATTTT. It translates to CATRTGGKPQHF.

This clone was counted once. This rearrangement joins TRBV4-2 to TRBJ2-1; D might be TRBD2 (5 bases). V lost 1 base and J lost 8, with 12 bases in between. In germline, CDR1 is LGHNA, CDR2 YNFKEQ. The CDR3 covers 14 residues. The CDR3 reads CASSQGRAFYEQFF. The CDR3 region has the DNA TGTGCCAGCAGCCAAGGGCGGGCCTTCTATGAGCAGTTCTTC.

The V call is TRBV19, the J call TRBJ1-1; 12 nucleotides match TRBD1. The CDR3 is 18 amino acids. In germline, CDR1 is LNHDA, CDR2 SQIVND (reference sequence). Trimming cost V 9 bases and J 1 base; bases outside gene matches: 15. This CDR3 reads CARLITGTGGLKNTEAFF. The CDR3 region has the DNA TGTGCCAGGTTGATAACCGGGACAGGGGGCCTCAAGAACACTGAAGCTTTCTTT. Filled out from reference TRBV19 and TRBJ1-1, the complete variable domain reads DGGITQSPKYLFRKEGQNVTLSCEQNLNHDAMYWYRQDPGQGLRLIYYSQIVNDFQKGDIAEGYSVSREKKESFPLTVTSAQKNPTAFYLCARLITGTGGLKNTEAFFGQGTRLTVV.

This chain connects TRBV5-1 to TRBJ1-2; D might be TRBD1 (5 bases). Germline V CDR1 and CDR2: SGHRS, YFSETQ. This CDR3 comprises 14 residues. Trimming took off 2 bases at V and 4 bases at J, with 12 bases between the two ends. This chain's CDR3 is CASSFRERGYGYTF. The CDR3 nucleotides are TGCGCCAGCAGCTTCAGGGAGCGGGGCTATGGCTACACCTTC.

This rearrangement joins TRBV27 to TRBJ1-2, with a tentative D call TRBD1 (6 bases). The CDR3 consists of 15 residues. Trimming stripped 0 bases from V and 4 bases from J, with 12 bases between. Germline CDR1 reads MNHEY; CDR2 reads SMNVEV (reference sequence). CDR3 amino acids: CASSLSGTGTYGYTF. The CDR3 DNA follows: TGTGCCAGCAGTTTATCGGGAACAGGGACCTATGGCTACACCTTC.

The chain couples TRBV28 to TRBJ2-1; 9 bases line up with TRBD1. The germline gives CDR1 MDHEN, CDR2 SYDVKM. CDR3 length: 14 amino acids. V lost 7 bases, J lost 3 bases, and 4 bases stayed unmatched. The chain's CDR3 is CASTGTGFYNEQFF. The CDR3 DNA is TGTGCCAGCACCGGGACAGGGTTCTACAATGAGCAGTTCTTC.

The chain uses TRBV11-3 and TRBJ2-3, with TRBD2 matching 8 bases. This CDR3 is built from 15 residues. Losses at the gene ends were 4 bases for V and 2 bases for J; bases not matched to a gene: 5. Germline CDR1 SGHNT, CDR2 YENEEA. The CDR3 region has the DNA TGTGCCAGCAGCTACCGGGAGGGCCCCACAGATACGCAGTATTTT. Residues: CASSYREGPTDTQYF. Full variable domain (remainder filled in from reference TRBV11-3 and TRBJ2-3): EAGVVQSPRYKIIEKKQPVAFWCNPISGHNTLYWYLQNLGQGPELLIRYENEEAVDDSQLPKDRFSAERLKGVDSTLKIQPAELGDSAVYLCASSYREGPTDTQYFGPGTRLTVL.

The chain is built from TRBV28 and TRBJ2-5, with D possibly TRBD2 on 5 matching bases. This CDR3 has 12 amino acids. CDR1 is MDHEN and CDR2 is SYDVKM in the germline V gene. V was trimmed by 7 bases and J by 1 base, leaving 7 bases between them. Written as DNA, the CDR3 is TGTGCCAGCAAAGAGGGCCAAGAGACCCAGTACTTC. Translated, it gives CASKEGQETQYF. The full variable domain, its missing parts supplied by reference TRBV28 and TRBJ2-5, is DVKVTQSSRYLVKRTGEKVFLECVQDMDHENMFWYRQDPGLGLRLIYFSYDVKMKEKGDIPEGYSVSREKKERFSLILESASTNQTSMYLCASKEGQETQYFGPGTRLLVL.

This clone was observed a handful of times. This chain joins TRBV7-8 and TRBJ1-5; no reliable D call. The V end was cut by 5 bases, the J end by 7 bases, with 9 bases between. The V gene's germline CDR1 is SGHVS and CDR2 FQNEAQ. The CDR3 has 12 residues. The CDR3 loop reads CASSGRGQPQHF. CDR3 sequence (DNA): TGTGCCAGCAGCGGGCGGGGACAGCCCCAGCATTTT.

The rearrangement uses TRBV7-9 and TRBJ2-7, with TRBD1 as a possible D gene (6 bases). V lost 3 bases and J 1 base, leaving 16 bases between the germline ends. The CDR3 is 16 residues long. The germline CDR1 and CDR2 sequences are SEHNR and FQNEAQ (reference sequence). The CDR3 protein is CASSFSTGRPSYEQYF. The DNA for the CDR3 is TGTGCCAGCAGCTTTTCTACAGGGCGACCTTCCTACGAGCAGTACTTC.

This clone was detected only a few times. The rearrangement joins TRBV28 to TRBJ1-2; possibly TRBD1 for D (6 bases). The V gene's germline CDR1 is MDHEN and CDR2 SYDVKM. This CDR3 is built from 14 residues. V shed 4 bases and J shed 3 bases, with 12 bases lying between them. The CDR3 DNA reads as TGTGCCAGCAGTTACAGGGTAGGGGACTATGGCTACACCTTC. It is translated as CASSYRVGDYGYTF.

The chain joins TRBV28 to TRBJ1-1, with D uncertain. The V end was cut by 3 bases, the J end by 1 base, with 9 bases between. The CDR3 loop spans 14 amino acids. In germline, CDR1 is MDHEN, CDR2 SYDVKM. The CDR3 loop is CASSFTPGNTEAFF. As DNA, the CDR3 is TGTGCCAGCAGTTTTACCCCGGGGAACACTGAAGCTTTCTTT.

V is TRBV27 and J is TRBJ2-1, with 7 bases lining up with TRBD1. V gave up 5 bases and J gave up 5 bases; unmatched junction bases: 9. Germline lookup yields CDR1 MNHEY and CDR2 SMNVEV (reference sequence). The CDR3 contains 15 residues. The CDR3 sequence: CASSLGQPTNNEQFF. As DNA, the CDR3 is TGTGCCAGCAGTCTGGGACAGCCCACCAACAATGAGCAGTTCTTC.

The V gene is TRBV6-5, the J gene TRBJ2-2, with 7 bases matching TRBD2. The germline V gene has CDR1 MNHEY and CDR2 SVGAGI. CDR3 length equals 14 residues. Trimming took 4 bases from V and 2 from J; bases not matched to a gene: 1. The CDR3, as DNA: TGTGCCAGCAGTTCAGCGGGAAACACCGGGGAGCTGTTTTTT. The encoded protein is CASSSAGNTGELFF.

V gene TRBV6-2 or TRBV6-3 combines with J gene TRBJ1-5; D may be TRBD1 (5 bases). The CDR3 has 16 amino acids. Trimming cost V 2 bases and J 0 bases, with 11 bases left between them. Germline V gene sequence: CDR1 MNHEY, CDR2 SVGEGT. The CDR3 protein is CASSYAGLYSNQPQHF. In nucleotides, the CDR3 is TGTGCCAGCAGTTACGCAGGGCTCTATAGCAATCAGCCCCAGCATTTT.

The rearrangement links TRBV7-9 to TRBJ2-2; 7 bases line up with TRBD2. V shed 6 bases and J 0 bases; nucleotides not matched to a gene: 7. This CDR3 region has 16 residues. The germline V gene encodes CDR1 SEHNR and CDR2 FQNEAQ (reference sequence). CDR3 loop: CASRPVAGANTGELFF. Written as DNA, the CDR3 is TGTGCCAGCAGACCCGTAGCGGGTGCGAACACCGGGGAGCTGTTTTTT.

This chain connects TRBV9 to TRBJ1-3; TRBD1 agrees at 10 bases. J lost 0 bases, V lost 4 bases, and 7 bases had no gene match. This CDR3 spans 17 amino acids. Per the germline V gene, CDR1 is SGDLS and CDR2 is YYNGEE. The CDR3 DNA follows: TGTGCCAGCAGCCCGCGACAGGGGGCGAACTCTGGAAACACCATATATTTT. Translating gives CASSPRQGANSGNTIYF.

The sample holds one count of this clone. V is TRBV15 and J is TRBJ1-6, with TRBD1 as a possible D gene (5 bases). Germline V CDR1 and CDR2: LNHNV, YYDKDF (reference sequence). V was shortened by 0 bases and J by 10 bases, with 10 bases between the two germline ends. The CDR3 runs to 14 residues. The CDR3 loop reads CATSRDKQGSPLHF. CDR3 DNA sequence: TGTGCCACCAGCAGAGATAAGCAGGGATCACCCCTCCACTTT. The full variable domain, rest sourced from reference TRBV15 and TRBJ1-6, is DAMVIQNPRYQVTQFGKPVTLSCSQTLNHNVMYWYQQKSSQAPKLLFHYYDKDFNNEADTPDNFQSRRPNTSFCFLDIRSPGLGDTAMYLCATSRDKQGSPLHFGNGTRLTVT.

The gene calls are TRBV27 and TRBJ2-1; no clear D gene. This CDR3 region has 12 residues. V lost 0 bases and J lost 7, with 4 bases in between. Germline V lookup: CDR1 MNHEY, CDR2 SMNVEV (reference sequence). CDR3 DNA sequence: TGTGCCAGCAGTTTATCGAGGAATGAGCAGTTCTTC. It is translated as CASSLSRNEQFF.